The next 9 T cell receptor beta chains were all read from a single sample in a study of control samples from healthy donors and cancer patients. Assay: immunoSEQ multiplex PCR; the TCRdb copy retains only in-frame clones and omits some. In the table there are about 130,000 clones, about nine tenths of which are singletons. Sample: blood. All receptors derive from a man younger than 30 in good health.

The chain links TRBV3-1 (or the pseudogene TRBV3-2) to TRBJ1-5; TRBD1 might be the D (5 bases). V lost 0 bases, J lost 4 bases, and 7 bases lay in between. The CDR3 is 14 residues long. Germline CDR1 reads LGHDT; CDR2 reads YNNKEL (reference sequence). CDR3 nucleotide sequence: TGTGCCAGCAGCCAAGAACGGACAAATCAGCCCCAGCATTTT. It encodes CASSQERTNQPQHF.

This chain uses TRBV5-6 with TRBJ1-4; D possibly corresponds to TRBD1 (5 bases). The CDR3 runs to 14 residues. From germline, CDR1 is SGHDT and CDR2 YYEEEE. The V end was cut by 2 bases, the J end by 5 bases, with 10 bases between. The CDR3 loop reads CASSLRGPNEKLFF. Written as DNA, the CDR3 is TGTGCCAGCAGCTTACGGGGACCCAATGAAAAACTGTTTTTT.

The chain employs TRBV27 and TRBJ1-6; D remains ambiguous. The germline V gene encodes CDR1 MNHEY and CDR2 SMNVEV (reference sequence). The CDR3 spans 15 residues. Trimming stripped 3 bases from V and 9 bases from J, with 15 bases between. The CDR3 region has the DNA TGTGCCAGCAGTTTCAACGGGGATTCGGGTTCACCCCTCCACTTT. Amino acid sequence: CASSFNGDSGSPLHF.

CDR3 loop: CASSSKDAASGNTIYF. The CDR3 region has the DNA TGTGCCAGCAGCTCGAAGGACGCCGCCTCTGGAAACACCATATATTTT. The chain carries TRBV11-1 and TRBJ1-3; D gene ambiguous. V was trimmed by 4 bases and J by 0 bases, leaving 13 bases between them. The CDR3 runs 16 residues. Germline V lookup: CDR1 SGHAT, CDR2 FQDESV (reference sequence).

The CDR3 region is CASSQGALRDQPQHF. CDR3 bases: TGTGCCAGCAGCCAAGGGGCTCTGAGGGACCAGCCCCAGCATTTT. The chain links TRBV3-1 (or the pseudogene TRBV3-2) to TRBJ1-5; possibly TRBD1 for D (5 bases). V lost 1 base and J lost 7, with 14 bases in between. Germline V gene sequence: CDR1 LGHDT, CDR2 YNNKEL (reference sequence). The CDR3 sequence is 15 residues long.

The rearrangement joins TRBV14 to TRBJ2-3; 7 bases agree with TRBD1. The junction had 3 bases not matched to a gene; V was cut back by 3 bases and J by 0 bases. This CDR3 is built from 15 residues. The germline gives CDR1 SGHDN, CDR2 FVKESK. DNA for the CDR3: TGTGCCAGCAGCCAGGGACAGACTAGCACAGATACGCAGTATTTT. It is translated as CASSQGQTSTDTQYF.

This chain uses TRBV2 with TRBJ2-7; 10 bases are a match to TRBD1. Germline V gene data show CDR1 as SNHLY and CDR2 as FYNNEI. After removal of 6 bases from V and 5 bases from J, the junction contained 7 bases not matched to a gene. The CDR3 runs to 14 residues. The CDR3 DNA reads as TGTGCCAGCAGAGAGGACAGGGGGTTCAACGAGCAGTACTTC. Its translation: CASREDRGFNEQYF.

Comments on this clone: The same CDR3 arises from other DNA sequences in this sample as well. This chain uses TRBV4-1 with TRBJ2-2; TRBD1 might be the D (5 bases). CDR1 is MGHRA and CDR2 is YSYEKL in the germline V gene. The CDR3 loop spans 15 amino acids. With 1 base removed from V and 1 base from J, the gap between germline ends came to 7 bases. This CDR3 is CASSQGTGNTGELFF. In DNA form, the CDR3 reads TGCGCCAGCAGCCAAGGTACAGGGAACACCGGGGAGCTGTTTTTT.

The gene calls are TRBV5-1 and TRBJ2-1, with 11 bases fitting TRBD1. Germline trimming cut 0 bases from V and 8 bases from J; bases unmatched to any gene: 4. This CDR3 has 15 residues. The germline V gene encodes CDR1 SGHRS and CDR2 YFSETQ. The CDR3 sequence: CASSLVDRGRDEQFF. The CDR3 DNA follows: TGCGCCAGCAGCTTGGTGGACAGGGGGCGGGATGAGCAGTTCTTC.